Listed below are T cell receptor beta chains from one sample, sequenced in a study of blood T cell repertoires in COVID-19. This table comes from immunoSEQ multiplex PCR, and its TCRdb copy is limited to in-frame clones, with some not included. Found here are over 55,000 clones, about 82% of them singletons; the top ten hold 35% to 45%. Sample: peripheral blood. Source of these receptors: a human donor in a cohort sampled during active COVID-19. The CDR3 runs from the conserved cysteine through the conserved F or W. D genes are given only for firm matches. Expanded clones get a size class; other rows say once, few or many, or leave the size out.

v_call: TRBV6-5
j_call: TRBJ1-1
clone_size: NA
d_call: NA
cdr3_length: 14
cdr3_aa: CASRSDGRNTEAFF
cdr3_nt: TGTGCCAGCAGAAGCGACGGCAGGAACACTGAAGCTTTCTTT

v_call: TRBV28
j_call: TRBJ2-4
clone_size: NA
d_call: TRBD1
cdr3_length: 17
cdr3_aa: CASSDSTGALAKNIQYF
cdr3_nt: TGTGCCAGCAGCGATTCGACAGGGGCACTAGCCAAAAACATTCAGTACTTC

v_call: TRBV5-4
j_call: TRBJ2-7
clone_size: NA
d_call: TRBD1
cdr3_length: 14
cdr3_aa: CASSFRQGLNEQYF
cdr3_nt: TGTGCCAGCAGCTTTCGACAGGGATTGAACGAGCAGTACTTC

v_call: TRBV30
j_call: TRBJ2-2
clone_size: NA
d_call: TRBD1
cdr3_length: 14
cdr3_aa: CAWSAGQGTGELFF
cdr3_nt: TGTGCCTGGAGTGCTGGACAGGGGACCGGGGAGCTGTTTTTT

v_call: TRBV6-5
j_call: TRBJ2-7
clone_size: NA
d_call: TRBD1
cdr3_length: 14
cdr3_aa: CASKQGQGSYEQYF
cdr3_nt: TGTGCCAGTAAACAGGGGCAGGGCTCCTACGAGCAGTACTTC

v_call: TRBV5-1
j_call: TRBJ2-7
clone_size: NA
d_call: NA
cdr3_length: 15
cdr3_aa: CASSLTAGGAYEQYF
cdr3_nt: TGCGCCAGCAGCTTGACGGCCGGGGGAGCCTACGAGCAGTACTTC

v_call: TRBV15
j_call: TRBJ1-1
clone_size: once
d_call: NA
cdr3_length: 16
cdr3_aa: CATSRAPVVLNTEAFF
cdr3_nt: TGTGCCACCAGCAGAGCGCCAGTGGTCCTGAACACTGAAGCTTTCTTT

v_call: TRBV29-1
j_call: TRBJ1-2
clone_size: NA
d_call: TRBD1
cdr3_length: 13
cdr3_aa: CSVVGQGASGYTF
cdr3_nt: TGCAGCGTTGTCGGGCAGGGGGCGAGTGGCTACACCTTC

v_call: TRBV18
j_call: TRBJ2-7
clone_size: NA
d_call: TRBD1
cdr3_length: 14
cdr3_aa: CASSPGTGGHEQYF
cdr3_nt: TGTGCCAGCTCACCCGGGACAGGTGGCCACGAGCAGTACTTC

v_call: TRBV6-2/TRBV6-3
j_call: TRBJ2-1
clone_size: NA
d_call: TRBD2
cdr3_length: 14
cdr3_aa: CASSPGRDINEQFF
cdr3_nt: TGTGCCAGCAGCCCCGGGAGGGACATCAATGAGCAGTTCTTC

v_call: TRBV4-1
j_call: TRBJ2-7
clone_size: NA
d_call: NA
cdr3_length: 16
cdr3_aa: CASSQDAAGRRYEQYF
cdr3_nt: TGCGCCAGCAGCCAAGACGCGGCGGGGCGCCGCTACGAGCAGTACTTC

v_call: TRBV30
j_call: TRBJ1-6
clone_size: NA
d_call: NA
cdr3_length: 14
cdr3_aa: CAWSRERYYSPLHF
cdr3_nt: TGTGCCTGGAGTCGGGAACGATATTATTCACCCCTCCACTTT

v_call: TRBV5-1
j_call: TRBJ1-4
clone_size: NA
d_call: TRBD1
cdr3_length: 17
cdr3_aa: CASSSTGVGAANEKLFF
cdr3_nt: TGCGCCAGCAGCTCTACAGGGGTCGGCGCGGCTAATGAAAAACTGTTTTTT

v_call: TRBV2
j_call: TRBJ1-1
clone_size: NA
d_call: TRBD1
cdr3_length: 16
cdr3_aa: CASSDRDRGLGTEAFF
cdr3_nt: TGTGCCAGCAGTGATCGAGACAGGGGGCTTGGCACTGAAGCTTTCTTT